The entry that follows covers one TCR beta chain sequence. The sample is drawn from a study of blood T cell repertoires in COVID-19. Germline loops: CDR1 LGHDT, CDR2 YNNKEL (reference sequence). After removal of 4 bases from V and 6 bases from J, the junction contained 6 bases not matched to a gene. This CDR3 region has 14 residues. Using immunoSEQ multiplex PCR, the repertoire was profiled, and TCRdb retains in-frame clones only, with some absent. The table lists 70,000 to 90,000 clones, around 84% of them singletons, with around 7.8% in the top ten. The sample consisted of peripheral blood. This TCR came from a man aged 80 or over with active or convalescent COVID-19. The J gene is TRBJ1-5, the V gene TRBV3-1 (or the pseudogene TRBV3-2); 7 bases are a match to TRBD1. CDR3 sequence (DNA): TGTGCCAGCAGCCCCAGTACAGGGGCTCAGCCCCAGCATTTT. Protein product: CASSPSTGAQPQHF.